The sample holds one count of the clone carrying this TCR beta chain. Antigen unknown. Profiled with immunoSEQ multiplex PCR; TCRdb holds only in-frame clones, not every one. The data contain under 300,000 clones, approximately 88% of them singletons. The data are from a study of Ad26.COV2.S vaccination and SARS-CoV-2 variants. Study at large: Intramuscular Ad26.COV2.S at 5x10^10 or 1x10^11 viral particles.

The treatment is: roughly 19 received Ad26.COV2.S at low or high dose, single or two shots; about 5 received placebo; per-sample allocation not given. The study sampled participants on day 63 after the first vaccine or placebo injection. Its platform was an Ad26 vector, and its expressed antigen was Wuhan-strain SARS-CoV-2 spike. Trimming took 4 bases from V and 5 from J, leaving 8 bases between them. CDR3 length equals 12 residues. The germline V gene has CDR1 SNHLY and CDR2 FYNNEI. Study-level findings and limits: Similar non-spike TCR breadth was seen in vaccine and placebo recipients.

The chain joins TRBV2 to TRBJ2-5; TRBD1 or TRBD2 may be the D gene (5 bases each). This TCR was sampled from a person between 18 and 60 years old who received the Ad26.COV2.S COVID-19 vaccine or a placebo. The material was peripheral blood, obtained in a trial of Ad26.COV2.S vaccine versus placebo. CDR3 sequence reads: CASSAEGETQYF. CDR3 nucleotides: TGTGCCAGCAGTGCCGAGGGGGAGACCCAGTACTTC. Full variable domain (outside the CDR3, taken from reference TRBV2 and TRBJ2-5): EPEVTQTPSHQVTQMGQEVILRCVPISNHLYFYWYRQILGQKVEFLVSFYNNEISEKSEIFDDQFSVERPDGSNFTLKIRSTKLEDSAMYFCASSAEGETQYFGPGTRLLVL.